This T cell receptor (beta chain) was identified in a study of CD8 T cells in Susac syndrome. CD8+ and CD4+ blood T cells underwent TCR beta sequencing. Healthy donors constituted the control group, matched for age and sex. Negative isolation was used for CD8+ and CD4+ T cells and FACS enrichment for TEMRA cells. With random hexamers, reverse transcription was performed on about 0.5 to 1 ug of RNA. The authors amplified TCR beta CDR3 across 54 Vbeta and 13 Jbeta using immunoSEQ multiplex PCR. TCRdb called the immunoSEQ multiplex PCR reads again in MiXCR, with one record for every CDR3 protein. The sample has fewer than 200,000 distinct CDR3 sequences, around 96% seen once. Sequenced: CD4+ T cells from PBMCs. The source of this sequence is a human donor in good health.

CDR3 coding DNA: TGTGCCAGCAGCCCAGGACAGGATGGCTACACCTTC. As protein: CASSPGQDGYTF. The J gene is TRBJ1-2, the V gene TRBV13; 7 nucleotides agree with TRBD1. Germline V CDR1 and CDR2: PRHDT, FYEKMQ (reference sequence). The CDR3 contains 12 residues. J lost 6 bases, V lost 5 bases, and 3 bases had no gene match.